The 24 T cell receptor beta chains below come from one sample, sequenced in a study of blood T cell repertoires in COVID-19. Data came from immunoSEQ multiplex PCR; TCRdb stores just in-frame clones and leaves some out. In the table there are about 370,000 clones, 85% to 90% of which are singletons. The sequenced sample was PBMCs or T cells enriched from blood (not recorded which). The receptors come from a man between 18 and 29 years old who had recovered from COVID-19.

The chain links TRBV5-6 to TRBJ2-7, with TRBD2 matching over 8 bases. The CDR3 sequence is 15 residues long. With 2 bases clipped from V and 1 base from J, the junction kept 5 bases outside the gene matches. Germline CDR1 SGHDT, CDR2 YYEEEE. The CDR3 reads CASSFGGLGSYEQYF. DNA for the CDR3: TGTGCCAGCAGCTTCGGGGGACTAGGTTCCTACGAGCAGTACTTC.

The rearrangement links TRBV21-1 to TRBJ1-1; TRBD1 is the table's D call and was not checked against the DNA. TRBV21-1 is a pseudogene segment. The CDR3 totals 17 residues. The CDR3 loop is CASSKHLLRGWNTEAFF. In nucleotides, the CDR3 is TGTGCCAGCAGCAAACACCTCCTTAGGGGGTGGAACACTGAAGCTTTCTTT.

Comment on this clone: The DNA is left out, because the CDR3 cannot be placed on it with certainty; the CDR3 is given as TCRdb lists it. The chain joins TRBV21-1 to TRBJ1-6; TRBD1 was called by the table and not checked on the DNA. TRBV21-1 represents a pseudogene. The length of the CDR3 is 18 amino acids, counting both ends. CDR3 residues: CASSKVGYGTVNNSPLHF.

The CDR3 region has the DNA TGTGCCAGCAGACCAGACACGGTTTCACCCCTCCACTTT. It specifies CASRPDTVSPLHF. The chain employs TRBV5-4 and TRBJ1-6, with no clear D. Germline V gene data show CDR1 as SGHNT and CDR2 as YYREEE (reference sequence). The length of the CDR3 is 13 residues. The V end was cut by 5 bases, the J end by 9 bases, with 12 bases between. The whole variable domain, filled in from reference TRBV5-4 and TRBJ1-6, reads ETGVTQSPTHLIKTRGQQVTLRCSSQSGHNTVSWYQQALGQGPQFIFQYYREEENGRGNFPPRFSGLQFPNYSSELNVNALELDDSALYLCASRPDTVSPLHFGNGTRLTVT.

The CDR3 is CASSLDHSGTGAGANVLTF. The CDR3, as DNA: TGTGCCAGCAGCTTAGATCACTCCGGGACAGGGGCTGGGGCCAACGTCCTGACTTTC. The rearrangement joins TRBV11-3 to TRBJ2-6, with 10 bases aligning to TRBD1. The CDR3 totals 19 residues. J lost 2 bases, V lost 0 bases, and 7 bases had no gene match. From germline, CDR1 is SGHNT and CDR2 YENEEA.

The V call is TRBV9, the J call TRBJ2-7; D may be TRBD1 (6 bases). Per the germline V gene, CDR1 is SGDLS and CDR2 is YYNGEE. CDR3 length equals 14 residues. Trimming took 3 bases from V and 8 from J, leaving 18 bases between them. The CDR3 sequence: CASSATYRVTQQYF. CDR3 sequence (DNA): TGTGCCAGCAGCGCAACCTACAGGGTAACTCAGCAGTACTTC.

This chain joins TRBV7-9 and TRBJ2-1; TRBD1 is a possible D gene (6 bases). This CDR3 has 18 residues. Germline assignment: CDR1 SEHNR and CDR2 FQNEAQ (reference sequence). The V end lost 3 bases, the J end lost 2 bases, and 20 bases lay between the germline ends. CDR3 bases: TGTGCCAGCAGCTTCGCGCAGGGGTGGTTTGGTCCCTACAATGAGCAGTTCTTC. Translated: CASSFAQGWFGPYNEQFF.

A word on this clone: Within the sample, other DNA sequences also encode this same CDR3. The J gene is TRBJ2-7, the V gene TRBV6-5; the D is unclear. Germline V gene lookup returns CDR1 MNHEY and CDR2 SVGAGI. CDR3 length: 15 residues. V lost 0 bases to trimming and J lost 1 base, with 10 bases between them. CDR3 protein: CASSYSLDSSYEQYF. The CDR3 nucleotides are TGTGCCAGCAGTTACTCGCTAGACTCTTCCTACGAGCAGTACTTC.

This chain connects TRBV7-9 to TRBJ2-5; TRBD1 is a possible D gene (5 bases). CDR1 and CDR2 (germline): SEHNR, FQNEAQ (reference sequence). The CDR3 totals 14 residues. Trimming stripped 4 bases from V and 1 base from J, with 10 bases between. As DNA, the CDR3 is TGTGCCAGCAGCTCGCGACAGACCCAAGAGACCCAGTACTTC. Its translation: CASSSRQTQETQYF.

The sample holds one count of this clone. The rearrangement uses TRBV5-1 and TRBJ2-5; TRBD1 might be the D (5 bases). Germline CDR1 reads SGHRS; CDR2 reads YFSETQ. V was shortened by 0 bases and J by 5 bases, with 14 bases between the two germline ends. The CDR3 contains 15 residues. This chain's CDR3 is CASSLGRVGFETQYF. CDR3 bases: TGCGCCAGCAGCTTGGGCAGGGTCGGCTTCGAGACCCAGTACTTC.

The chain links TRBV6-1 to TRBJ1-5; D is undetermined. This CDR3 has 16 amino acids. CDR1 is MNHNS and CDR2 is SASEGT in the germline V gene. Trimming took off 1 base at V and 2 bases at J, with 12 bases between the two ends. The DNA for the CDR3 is TGTGCCAGCAGTGAAGAGGAGGGTATCGGCAATCAGCCCCAGCATTTT. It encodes CASSEEEGIGNQPQHF.

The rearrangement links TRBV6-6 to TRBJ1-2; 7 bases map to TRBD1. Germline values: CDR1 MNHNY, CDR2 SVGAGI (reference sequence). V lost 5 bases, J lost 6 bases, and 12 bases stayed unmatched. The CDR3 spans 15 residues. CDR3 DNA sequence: TGTGCCAGCAGTCCCTCCACAGGGGCCCTCAATGGCTACACCTTC. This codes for CASSPSTGALNGYTF.

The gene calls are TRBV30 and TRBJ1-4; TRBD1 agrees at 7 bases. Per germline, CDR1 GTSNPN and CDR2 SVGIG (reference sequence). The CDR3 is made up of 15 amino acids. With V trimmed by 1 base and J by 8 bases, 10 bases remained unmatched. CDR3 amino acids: CAWSGTGVGVEKLFF. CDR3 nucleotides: TGTGCCTGGAGTGGAACAGGGGTCGGGGTCGAAAAACTGTTTTTT.

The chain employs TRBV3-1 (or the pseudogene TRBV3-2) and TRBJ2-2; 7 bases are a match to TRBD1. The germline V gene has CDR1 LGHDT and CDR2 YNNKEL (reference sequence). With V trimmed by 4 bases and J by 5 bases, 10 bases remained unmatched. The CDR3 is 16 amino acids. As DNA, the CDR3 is TGTGCCAGCAGCCTTCGGGACAGAAGATTTACCGGGGAGCTGTTTTTT. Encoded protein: CASSLRDRRFTGELFF.

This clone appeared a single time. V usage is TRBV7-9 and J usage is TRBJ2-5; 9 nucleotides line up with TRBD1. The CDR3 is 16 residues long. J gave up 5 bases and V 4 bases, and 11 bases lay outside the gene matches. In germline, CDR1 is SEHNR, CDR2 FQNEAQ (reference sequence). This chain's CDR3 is CASSYNRGLMDETQYF. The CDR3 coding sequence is TGTGCCAGCAGCTATAACAGGGGGCTGATGGACGAGACCCAGTACTTC.

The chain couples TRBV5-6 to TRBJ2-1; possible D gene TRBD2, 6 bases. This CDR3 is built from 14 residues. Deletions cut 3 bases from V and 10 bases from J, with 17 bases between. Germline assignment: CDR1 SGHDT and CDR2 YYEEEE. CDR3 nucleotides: TGTGCCAGCAGCTCGGGGGAGGTGGCCTGGGAGCAGTTCTTC. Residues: CASSSGEVAWEQFF.

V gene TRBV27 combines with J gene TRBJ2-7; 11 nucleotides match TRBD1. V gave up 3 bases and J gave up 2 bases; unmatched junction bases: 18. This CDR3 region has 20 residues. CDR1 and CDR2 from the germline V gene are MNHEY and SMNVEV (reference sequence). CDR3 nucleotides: TGTGCCAGCAGTTTTAATACGCCGGGACAGGGGGTAGTGCAGCCCTACGAGCAGTACTTC. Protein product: CASSFNTPGQGVVQPYEQYF.

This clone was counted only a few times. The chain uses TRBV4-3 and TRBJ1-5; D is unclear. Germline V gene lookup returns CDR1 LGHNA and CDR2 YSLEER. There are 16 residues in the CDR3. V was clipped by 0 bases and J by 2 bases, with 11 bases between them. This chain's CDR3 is CASSQDLNLGNQPQHF. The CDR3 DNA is TGCGCCAGCAGCCAAGATTTAAATCTAGGCAATCAGCCCCAGCATTTT.

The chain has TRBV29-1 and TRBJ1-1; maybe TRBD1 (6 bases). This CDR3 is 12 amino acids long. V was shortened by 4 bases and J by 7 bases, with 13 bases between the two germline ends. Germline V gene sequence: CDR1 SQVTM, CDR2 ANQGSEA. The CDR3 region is CSVGYRDREAFF. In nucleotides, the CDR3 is TGCAGCGTTGGATACAGGGATCGTGAAGCTTTCTTT.

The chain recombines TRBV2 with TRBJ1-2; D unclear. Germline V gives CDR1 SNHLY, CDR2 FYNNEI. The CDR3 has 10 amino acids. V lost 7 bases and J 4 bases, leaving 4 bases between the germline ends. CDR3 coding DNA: TGTGCCAGCACTTTCTATGGCTACACCTTC. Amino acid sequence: CASTFYGYTF.

As DNA, the CDR3 is TGTGCCAGCAGTAATCGCCAGGACCGGGGAACCATATATTTT. It specifies CASSNRQDRGTIYF. This rearrangement joins TRBV28 to TRBJ1-3; D ambiguous. This CDR3 has 14 amino acids. Looked up from germline, CDR1 is MDHEN and CDR2 is SYDVKM. The V end lost 5 bases, the J end lost 10 bases, and 18 bases lay between the germline ends.

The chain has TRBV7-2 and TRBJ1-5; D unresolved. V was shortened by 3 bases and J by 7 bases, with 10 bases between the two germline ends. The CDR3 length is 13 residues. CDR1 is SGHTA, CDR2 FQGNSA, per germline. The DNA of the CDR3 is TGTGCCAGCAGCTTTCAAGATGCGCAGCCCCAGCATTTT. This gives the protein CASSFQDAQPQHF.

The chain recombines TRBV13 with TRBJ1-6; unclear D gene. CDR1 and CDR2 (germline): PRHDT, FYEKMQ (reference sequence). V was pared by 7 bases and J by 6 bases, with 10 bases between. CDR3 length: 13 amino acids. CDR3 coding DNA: TGTGCCAGCACGAACCGGGGTAATTCACCCCTCCACTTT. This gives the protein CASTNRGNSPLHF.

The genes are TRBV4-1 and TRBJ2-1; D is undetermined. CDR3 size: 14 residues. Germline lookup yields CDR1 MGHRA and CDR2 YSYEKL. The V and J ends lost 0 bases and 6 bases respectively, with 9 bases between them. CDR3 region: CASSQEVLVNEQFF. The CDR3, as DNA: TGCGCCAGCAGCCAAGAAGTGCTAGTCAATGAGCAGTTCTTC.